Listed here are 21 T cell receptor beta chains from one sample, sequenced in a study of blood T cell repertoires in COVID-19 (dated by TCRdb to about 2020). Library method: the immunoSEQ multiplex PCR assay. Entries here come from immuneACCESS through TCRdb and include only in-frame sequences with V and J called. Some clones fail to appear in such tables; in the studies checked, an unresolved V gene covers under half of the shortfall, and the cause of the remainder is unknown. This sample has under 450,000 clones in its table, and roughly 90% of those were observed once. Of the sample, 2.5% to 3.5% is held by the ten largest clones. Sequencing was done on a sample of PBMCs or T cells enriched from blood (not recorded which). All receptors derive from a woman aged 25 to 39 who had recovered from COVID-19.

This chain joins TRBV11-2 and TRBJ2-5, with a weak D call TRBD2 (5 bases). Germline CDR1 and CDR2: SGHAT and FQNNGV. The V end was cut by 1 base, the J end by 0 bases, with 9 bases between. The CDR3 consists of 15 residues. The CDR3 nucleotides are TGTGCCAGCAGCTTAGGGGGTAGCGACCAAGAGACCCAGTACTTC. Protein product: CASSLGGSDQETQYF.

CDR3: CASSLLAGGALGEQFF. CDR3 coding DNA: TGTGCCAGCAGCTTACTAGCGGGAGGAGCATTAGGTGAGCAGTTCTTC. The chain couples TRBV7-8 to TRBJ2-1, with 11 bases identical to TRBD2. CDR1 is SGHVS, CDR2 FQNEAQ, per germline. V lost 2 bases and J lost 9; bases outside the gene matches: 9. The CDR3 loop spans 16 amino acids.

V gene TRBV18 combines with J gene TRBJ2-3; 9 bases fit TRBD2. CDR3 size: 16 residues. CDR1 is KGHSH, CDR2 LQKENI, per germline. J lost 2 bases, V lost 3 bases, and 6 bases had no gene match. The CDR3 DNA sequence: TGTGCCAGCTCACCCTCGCTAGCGGGGCTCACAGATACGCAGTATTTT. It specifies CASSPSLAGLTDTQYF.

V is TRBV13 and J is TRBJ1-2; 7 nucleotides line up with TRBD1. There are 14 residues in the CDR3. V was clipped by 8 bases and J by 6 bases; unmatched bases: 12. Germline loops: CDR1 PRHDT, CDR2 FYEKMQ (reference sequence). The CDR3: CASAEDRVFDGYTF. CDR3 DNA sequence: TGTGCCAGCGCAGAAGACAGGGTATTCGATGGCTACACCTTC.

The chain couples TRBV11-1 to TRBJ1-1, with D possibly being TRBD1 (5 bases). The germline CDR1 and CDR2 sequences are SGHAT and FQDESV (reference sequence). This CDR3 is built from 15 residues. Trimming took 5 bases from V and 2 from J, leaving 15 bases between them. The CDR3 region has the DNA TGTGCCAGCAGCCTCACCCGGACACCTAACACTGAAGCTTTCTTT. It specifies CASSLTRTPNTEAFF.

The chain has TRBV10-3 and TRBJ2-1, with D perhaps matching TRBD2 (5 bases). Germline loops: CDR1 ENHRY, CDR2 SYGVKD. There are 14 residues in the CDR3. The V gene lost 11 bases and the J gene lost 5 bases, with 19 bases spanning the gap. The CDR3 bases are TGTGCCTCCTCGAGCGGCCACCGGGACAATGAGCAGTTCTTC. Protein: CASSSGHRDNEQFF.

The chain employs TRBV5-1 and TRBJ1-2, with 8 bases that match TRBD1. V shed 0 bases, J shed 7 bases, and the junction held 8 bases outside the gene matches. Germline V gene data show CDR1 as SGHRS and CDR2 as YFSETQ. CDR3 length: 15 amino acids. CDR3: CASSLEAQGAGGYTF. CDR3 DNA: TGCGCCAGCAGCTTGGAAGCTCAGGGGGCGGGTGGCTACACCTTC.

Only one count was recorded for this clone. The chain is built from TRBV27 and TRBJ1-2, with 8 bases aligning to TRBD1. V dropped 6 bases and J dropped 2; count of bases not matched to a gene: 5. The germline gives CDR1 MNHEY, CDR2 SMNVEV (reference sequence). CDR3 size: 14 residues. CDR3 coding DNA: TGTGCCAGCAGCTGGGGGACAGGCAACTATGGCTACACCTTC. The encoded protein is CASSWGTGNYGYTF.

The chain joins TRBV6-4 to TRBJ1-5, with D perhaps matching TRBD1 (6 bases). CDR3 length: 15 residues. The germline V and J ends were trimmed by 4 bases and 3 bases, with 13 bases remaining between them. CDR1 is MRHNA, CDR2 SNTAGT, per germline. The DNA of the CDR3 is TGTGCCAGCAGTGCGGACAGCGTTCCCAATCAGCCCCAGCATTTT. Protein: CASSADSVPNQPQHF.

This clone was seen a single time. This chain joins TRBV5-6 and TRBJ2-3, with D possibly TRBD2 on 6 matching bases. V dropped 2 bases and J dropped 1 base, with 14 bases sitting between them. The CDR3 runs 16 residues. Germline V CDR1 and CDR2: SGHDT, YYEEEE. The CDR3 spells CASSFGRDFGTDTQYF. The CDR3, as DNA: TGTGCCAGCAGCTTCGGACGGGACTTCGGCACAGATACGCAGTATTTT.

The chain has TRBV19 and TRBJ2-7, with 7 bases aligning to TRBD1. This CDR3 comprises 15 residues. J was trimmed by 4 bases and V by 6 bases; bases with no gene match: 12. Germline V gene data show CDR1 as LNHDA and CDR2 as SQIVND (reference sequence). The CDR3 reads CASSRDRVNNYEQYF. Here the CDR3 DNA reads TGTGCCAGTAGCCGAGACAGGGTAAATAATTACGAGCAGTACTTC.

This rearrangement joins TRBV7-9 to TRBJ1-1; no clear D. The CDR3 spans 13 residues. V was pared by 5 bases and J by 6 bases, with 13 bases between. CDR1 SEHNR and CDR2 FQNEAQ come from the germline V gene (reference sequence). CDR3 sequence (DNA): TGTGCCAGCAGCGAGACAACGAGGGCTGAAGCTTTCTTT. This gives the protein CASSETTRAEAFF.

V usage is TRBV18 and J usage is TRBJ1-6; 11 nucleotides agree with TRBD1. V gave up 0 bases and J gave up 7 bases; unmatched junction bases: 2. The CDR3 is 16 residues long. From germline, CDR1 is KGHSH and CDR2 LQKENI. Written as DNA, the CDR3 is TGTGCCAGCTCACCACCCGGGACAGGGGGAAATTCACCCCTCCACTTT. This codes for CASSPPGTGGNSPLHF.

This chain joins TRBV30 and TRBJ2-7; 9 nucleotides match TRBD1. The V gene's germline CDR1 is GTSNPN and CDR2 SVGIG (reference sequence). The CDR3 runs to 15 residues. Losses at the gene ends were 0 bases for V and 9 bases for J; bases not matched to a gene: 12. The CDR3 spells CAWSVKGQGTKGQYF. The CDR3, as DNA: TGTGCCTGGAGTGTAAAAGGACAGGGGACGAAAGGGCAGTACTTC.

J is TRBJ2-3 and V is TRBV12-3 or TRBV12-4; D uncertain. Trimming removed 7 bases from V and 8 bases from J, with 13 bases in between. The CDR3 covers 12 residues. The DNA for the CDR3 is TGTGCCAGCACCTCCGGTGCTCGTACGCAGTATTTT. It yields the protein CASTSGARTQYF.

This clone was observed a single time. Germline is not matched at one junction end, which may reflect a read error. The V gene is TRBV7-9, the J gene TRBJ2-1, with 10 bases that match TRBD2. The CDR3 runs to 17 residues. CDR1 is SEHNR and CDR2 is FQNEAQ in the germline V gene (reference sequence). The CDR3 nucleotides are TGTGCCAGCAGTTTAGGCTCGAGCGGGAGGGCCTACAATGAGCAGTTCTTC. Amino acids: CASSLGSSGRAYNEQFF.

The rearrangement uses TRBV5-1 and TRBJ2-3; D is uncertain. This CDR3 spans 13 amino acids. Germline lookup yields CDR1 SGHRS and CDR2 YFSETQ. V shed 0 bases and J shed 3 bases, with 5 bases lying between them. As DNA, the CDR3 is TGCGCCAGCAGCTTGGATCAGACAGATACGCAGTATTTT. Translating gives CASSLDQTDTQYF.

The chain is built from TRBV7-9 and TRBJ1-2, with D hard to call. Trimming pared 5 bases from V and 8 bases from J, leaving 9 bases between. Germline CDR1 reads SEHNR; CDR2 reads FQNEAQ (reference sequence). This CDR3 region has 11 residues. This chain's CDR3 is CASSASRGYTF. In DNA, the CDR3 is TGTGCCAGCAGCGCGTCGAGGGGCTACACCTTC.

The CDR3 reads CASSLSRTAGYGYTF. The CDR3 DNA sequence: TGTGCCAGCAGCTTATCGAGGACGGCGGGGTATGGCTACACCTTC. The V and J genes are TRBV7-2 and TRBJ1-2; D gene ambiguous. The V end lost 2 bases, the J end lost 5 bases, and 15 bases lay between the germline ends. This CDR3 contains 15 residues. CDR1 SGHTA and CDR2 FQGNSA come from the germline V gene. The variable domain in full, with the rest retrieved from reference TRBV7-2 and TRBJ1-2, is GAGVSQSPSNKVTEKGKDVELRCDPISGHTALYWYRQSLGQGLEFLIYFQGNSAPDKSGLPSDRFSAERTGGSVSTLTIQRTQQEDSAVYLCASSLSRTAGYGYTFGSGTRLTVV.

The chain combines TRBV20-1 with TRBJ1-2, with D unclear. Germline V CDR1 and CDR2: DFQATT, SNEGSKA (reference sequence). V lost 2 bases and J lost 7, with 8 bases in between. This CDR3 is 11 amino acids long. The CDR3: CSARREGGYTF. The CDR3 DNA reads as TGCAGTGCTAGACGCGAGGGTGGCTACACCTTC.

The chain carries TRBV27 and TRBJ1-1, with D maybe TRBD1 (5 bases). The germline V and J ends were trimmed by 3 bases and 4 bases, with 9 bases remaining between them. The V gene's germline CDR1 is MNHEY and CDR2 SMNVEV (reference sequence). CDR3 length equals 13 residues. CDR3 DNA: TGTGCCAGCAGTTTTTACGGGGGCACTGAAGCTTTCTTT. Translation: CASSFYGGTEAFF.